Listed here are 2 T cell receptor beta chains from one sample, sequenced in a study of OX40 agonist ivuxolimab in advanced cancers. Data came from immunoSEQ multiplex PCR; TCRdb stores just in-frame clones and leaves some out. The profile covers tens of thousands of clones, with over 75% appearing a single time and 0.9% to 1.1% taken by the ten largest. Source: CD4+ or CD8+ T cells sorted from blood, taken in a trial of the OX40 agonist ivuxolimab. The origin of the receptors is an adult with an advanced solid tumor such as melanoma, head and neck, liver or kidney cancer.

This clone was counted once. The chain joins TRBV11-2 to TRBJ2-1, with TRBD2 matching over 8 bases. V trimming: 5 bases; J trimming: 8 bases; junction bases outside the gene matches: 14. The CDR3 sequence is 16 residues long. Germline CDR1 reads SGHAT; CDR2 reads FQNNGV. The CDR3 is CASSPSPVAGIHEQFF. CDR3 DNA: TGTGCCAGCAGCCCCAGCCCCGTAGCGGGGATACATGAGCAGTTCTTC.

J is TRBJ2-1 and V is TRBV5-5; maybe TRBD1 (6 bases). This CDR3 contains 15 residues. CDR1 is SGHKS, CDR2 YYEKEE, per germline (reference sequence). V was clipped by 4 bases and J by 3 bases, with 14 bases between them. The CDR3 loop is CASSRDTTNYNEQFF. The CDR3 nucleotides read TGTGCCAGCAGCCGGGACACTACAAACTACAATGAGCAGTTCTTC.